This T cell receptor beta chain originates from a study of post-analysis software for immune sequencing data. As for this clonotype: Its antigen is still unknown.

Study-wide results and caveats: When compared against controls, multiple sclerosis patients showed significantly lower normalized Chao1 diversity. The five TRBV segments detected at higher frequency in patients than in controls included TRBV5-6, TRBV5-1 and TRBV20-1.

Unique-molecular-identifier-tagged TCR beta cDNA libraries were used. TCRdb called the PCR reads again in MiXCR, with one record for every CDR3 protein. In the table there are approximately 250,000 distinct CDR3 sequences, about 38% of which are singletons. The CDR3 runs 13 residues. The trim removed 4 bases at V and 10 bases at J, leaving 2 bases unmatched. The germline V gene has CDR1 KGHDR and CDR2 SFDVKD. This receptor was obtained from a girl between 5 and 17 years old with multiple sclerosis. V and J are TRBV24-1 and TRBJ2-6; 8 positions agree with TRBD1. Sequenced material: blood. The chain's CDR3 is CATSENRGNVLTF. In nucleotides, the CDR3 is TGTGCCACCAGTGAGAACAGGGGGAACGTCCTGACTTTC.